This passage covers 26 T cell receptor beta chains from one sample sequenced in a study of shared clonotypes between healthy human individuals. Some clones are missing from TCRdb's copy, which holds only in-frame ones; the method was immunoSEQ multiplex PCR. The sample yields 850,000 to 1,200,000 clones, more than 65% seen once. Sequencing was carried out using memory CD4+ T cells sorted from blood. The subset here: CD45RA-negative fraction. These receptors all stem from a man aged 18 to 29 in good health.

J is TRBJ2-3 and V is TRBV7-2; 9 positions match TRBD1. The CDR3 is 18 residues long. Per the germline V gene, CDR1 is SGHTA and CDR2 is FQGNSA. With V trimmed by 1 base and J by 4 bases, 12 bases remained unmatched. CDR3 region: CASSLGNRGRLSADTQYF. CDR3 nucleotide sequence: TGTGCCAGCAGCTTAGGAAACAGGGGGCGCTTATCTGCAGATACGCAGTATTTT.

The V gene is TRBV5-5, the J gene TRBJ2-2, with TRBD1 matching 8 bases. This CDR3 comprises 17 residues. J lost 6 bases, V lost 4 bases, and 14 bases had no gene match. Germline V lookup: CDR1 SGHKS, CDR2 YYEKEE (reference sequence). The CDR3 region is CASSTSTGAKRAGELFF. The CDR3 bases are TGTGCCAGCAGCACGTCGACAGGGGCGAAGAGGGCCGGGGAGCTGTTTTTT.

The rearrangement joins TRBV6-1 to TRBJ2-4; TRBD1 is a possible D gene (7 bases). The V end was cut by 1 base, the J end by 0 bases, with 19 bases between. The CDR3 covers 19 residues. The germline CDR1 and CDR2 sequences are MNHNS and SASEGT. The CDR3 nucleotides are TGTGCCAGCAGTGAAGAGGTGGAGGGACAGAAAGTAGCCAAAAACATTCAGTACTTC. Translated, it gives CASSEEVEGQKVAKNIQYF.

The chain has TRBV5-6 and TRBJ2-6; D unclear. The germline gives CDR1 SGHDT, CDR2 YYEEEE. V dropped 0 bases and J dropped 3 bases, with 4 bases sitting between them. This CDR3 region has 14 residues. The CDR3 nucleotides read TGTGCCAGCAGCTTGGAAGTTGGGGCCAACGTCCTGACTTTC. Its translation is CASSLEVGANVLTF.

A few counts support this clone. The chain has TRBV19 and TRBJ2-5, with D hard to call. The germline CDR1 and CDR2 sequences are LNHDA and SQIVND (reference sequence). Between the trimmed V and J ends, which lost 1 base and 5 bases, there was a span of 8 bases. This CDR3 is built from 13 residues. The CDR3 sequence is CASSIGDPETQYF. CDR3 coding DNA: TGTGCCAGTAGTATAGGAGACCCCGAGACCCAGTACTTC.

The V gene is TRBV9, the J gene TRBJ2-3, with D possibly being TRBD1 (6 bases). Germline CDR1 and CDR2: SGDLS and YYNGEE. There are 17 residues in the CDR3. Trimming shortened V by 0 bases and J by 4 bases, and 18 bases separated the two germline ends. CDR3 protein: CASSVGVGAGLADTQYF. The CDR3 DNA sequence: TGTGCCAGCAGCGTAGGGGTGGGGGCAGGCCTCGCAGATACGCAGTATTTT.

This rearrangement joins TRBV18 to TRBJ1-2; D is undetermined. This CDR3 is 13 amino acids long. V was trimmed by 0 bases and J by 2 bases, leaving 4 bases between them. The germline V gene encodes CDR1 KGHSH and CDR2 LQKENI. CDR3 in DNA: TGTGCCAGCTCACCACCAGAGAACTATGGCTACACCTTC. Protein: CASSPPENYGYTF.

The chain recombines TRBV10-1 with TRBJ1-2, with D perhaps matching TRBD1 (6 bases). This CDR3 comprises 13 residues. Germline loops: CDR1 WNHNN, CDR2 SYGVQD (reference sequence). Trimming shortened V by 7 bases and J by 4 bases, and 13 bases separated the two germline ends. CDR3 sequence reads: CASIHQGIYGYTF. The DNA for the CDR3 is TGCGCCAGCATACACCAGGGGATCTATGGCTACACCTTC.

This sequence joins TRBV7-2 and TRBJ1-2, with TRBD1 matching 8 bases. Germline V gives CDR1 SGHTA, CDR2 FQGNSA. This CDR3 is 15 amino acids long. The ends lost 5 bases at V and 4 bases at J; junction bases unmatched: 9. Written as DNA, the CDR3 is TGTGCCAGCAGCGACCCTGGACAGGGCGTCTATGGCTACACCTTC. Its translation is CASSDPGQGVYGYTF.

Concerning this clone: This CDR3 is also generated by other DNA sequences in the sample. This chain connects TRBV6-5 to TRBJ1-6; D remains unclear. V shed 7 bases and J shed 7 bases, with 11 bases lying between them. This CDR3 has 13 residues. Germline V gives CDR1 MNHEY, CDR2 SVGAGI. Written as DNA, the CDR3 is TGTGCCAGCAAGGCAGGCAACAATTCACCCCTCCACTTT. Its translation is CASKAGNNSPLHF.

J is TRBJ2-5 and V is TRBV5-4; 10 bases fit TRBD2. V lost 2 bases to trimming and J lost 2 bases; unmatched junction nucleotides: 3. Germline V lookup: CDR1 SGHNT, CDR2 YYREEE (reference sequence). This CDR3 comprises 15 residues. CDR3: CASSFRTSGQETQYF. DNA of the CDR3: TGTGCCAGCAGCTTTAGGACTAGCGGACAAGAGACCCAGTACTTC.

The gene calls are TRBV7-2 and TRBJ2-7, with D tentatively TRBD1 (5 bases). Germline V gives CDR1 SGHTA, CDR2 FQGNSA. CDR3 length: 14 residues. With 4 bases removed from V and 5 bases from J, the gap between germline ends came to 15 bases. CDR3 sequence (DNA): TGTGCCAGCAGCTGGGGCAGGAGAGGCCACGAGCAGTACTTC. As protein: CASSWGRRGHEQYF.

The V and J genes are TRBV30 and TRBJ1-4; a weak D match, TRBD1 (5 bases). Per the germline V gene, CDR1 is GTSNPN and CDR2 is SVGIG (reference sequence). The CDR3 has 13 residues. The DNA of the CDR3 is TGTGGACTATCAGGGTCCCCTAATGAAAAACTGTTTTTT. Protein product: CGLSGSPNEKLFF.

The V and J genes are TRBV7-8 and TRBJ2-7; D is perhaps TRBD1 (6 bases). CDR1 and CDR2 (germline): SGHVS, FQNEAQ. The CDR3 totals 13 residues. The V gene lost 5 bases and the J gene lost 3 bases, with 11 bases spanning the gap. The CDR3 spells CASSPGHLYEQYF. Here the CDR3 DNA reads TGTGCCAGCAGCCCGGGACACCTCTACGAGCAGTACTTC.

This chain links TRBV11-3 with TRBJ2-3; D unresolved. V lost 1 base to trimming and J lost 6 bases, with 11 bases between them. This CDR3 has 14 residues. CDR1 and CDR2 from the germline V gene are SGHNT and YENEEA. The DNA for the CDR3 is TGTGCCAGCAGCTTAGGTCATGCCGGGGATACGCAGTATTTT. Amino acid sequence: CASSLGHAGDTQYF.

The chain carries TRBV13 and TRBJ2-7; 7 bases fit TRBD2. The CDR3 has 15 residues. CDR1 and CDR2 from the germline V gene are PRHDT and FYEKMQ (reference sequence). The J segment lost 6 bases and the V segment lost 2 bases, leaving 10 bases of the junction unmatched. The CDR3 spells CASSLQGLAVSEQYF. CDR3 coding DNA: TGTGCCAGCAGCTTACAAGGCCTAGCGGTAAGCGAGCAGTACTTC.

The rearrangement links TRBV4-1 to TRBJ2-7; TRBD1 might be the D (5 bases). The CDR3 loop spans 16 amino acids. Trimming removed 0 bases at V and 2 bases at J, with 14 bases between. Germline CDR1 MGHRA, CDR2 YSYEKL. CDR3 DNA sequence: TGCGCCAGCAGCCAAGAGTTAGGGGCGAAAACCTACGAGCAGTACTTC. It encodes CASSQELGAKTYEQYF.

CDR3 in amino acids: CASSLDRTDTQYF. As DNA, the CDR3 is TGTGCCAGCAGCTTGGATCGCACAGATACGCAGTATTTT. This rearrangement joins TRBV5-6 to TRBJ2-3; D remains ambiguous. There are 13 residues in the CDR3. The V end was cut by 0 bases, the J end by 1 base, with 3 bases between. Per germline, CDR1 SGHDT and CDR2 YYEEEE.

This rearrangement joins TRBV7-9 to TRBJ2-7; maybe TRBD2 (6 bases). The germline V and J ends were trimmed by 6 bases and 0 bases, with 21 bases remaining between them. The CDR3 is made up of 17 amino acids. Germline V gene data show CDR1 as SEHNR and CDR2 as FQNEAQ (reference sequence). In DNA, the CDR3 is TGTGCCAGCAGTCAAAACTCGGGGGTGTTATACTCCTACGAGCAGTACTTC. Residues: CASSQNSGVLYSYEQYF.

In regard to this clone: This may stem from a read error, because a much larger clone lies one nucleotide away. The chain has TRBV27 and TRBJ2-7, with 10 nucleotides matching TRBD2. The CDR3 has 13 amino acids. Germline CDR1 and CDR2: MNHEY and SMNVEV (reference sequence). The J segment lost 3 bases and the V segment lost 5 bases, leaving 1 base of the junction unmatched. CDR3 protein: CASSRTSGYEQYF. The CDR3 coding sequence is TGTGCCAGCAGTCGGACTAGCGGCTACGAGCAGTACTTC.

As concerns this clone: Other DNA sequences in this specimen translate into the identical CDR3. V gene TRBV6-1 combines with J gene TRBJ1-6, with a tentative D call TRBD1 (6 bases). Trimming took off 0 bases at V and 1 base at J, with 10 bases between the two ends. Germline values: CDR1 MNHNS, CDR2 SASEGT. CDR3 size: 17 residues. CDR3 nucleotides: TGTGCCAGCAGTGAAGCCCCACAGGGATCCTATAATTCACCCCTCCACTTT. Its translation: CASSEAPQGSYNSPLHF.

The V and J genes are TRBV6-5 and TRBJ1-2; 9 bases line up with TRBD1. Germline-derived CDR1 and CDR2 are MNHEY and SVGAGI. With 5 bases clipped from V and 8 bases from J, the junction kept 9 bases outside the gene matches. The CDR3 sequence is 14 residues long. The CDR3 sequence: CASSTAGTGYGYTF. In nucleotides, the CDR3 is TGTGCCAGCAGTACAGCCGGGACAGGGTACGGCTACACCTTC.

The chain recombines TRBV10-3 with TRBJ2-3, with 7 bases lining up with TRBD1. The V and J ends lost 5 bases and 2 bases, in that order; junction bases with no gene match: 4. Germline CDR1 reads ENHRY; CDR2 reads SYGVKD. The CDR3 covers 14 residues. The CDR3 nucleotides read TGTGCCATCAGTATTACAGGGGACACAGATACGCAGTATTTT. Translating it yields CAISITGDTDTQYF.

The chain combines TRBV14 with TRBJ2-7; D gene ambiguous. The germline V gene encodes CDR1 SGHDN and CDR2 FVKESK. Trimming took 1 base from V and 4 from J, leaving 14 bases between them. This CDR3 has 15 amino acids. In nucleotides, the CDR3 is TGTGCCAGCAGCCAAGGTTCCCTAGTAGGGTACGAGCAGTACTTC. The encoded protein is CASSQGSLVGYEQYF. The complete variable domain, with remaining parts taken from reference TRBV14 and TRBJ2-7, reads EAGVTQFPSHSVIEKGQTVTLRCDPISGHDNLYWYRRVMGKEIKFLLHFVKESKQDESGMPNNRFLAERTGGTYSTLKVQPAELEDSGVYFCASSQGSLVGYEQYFGPGTRLTVT.

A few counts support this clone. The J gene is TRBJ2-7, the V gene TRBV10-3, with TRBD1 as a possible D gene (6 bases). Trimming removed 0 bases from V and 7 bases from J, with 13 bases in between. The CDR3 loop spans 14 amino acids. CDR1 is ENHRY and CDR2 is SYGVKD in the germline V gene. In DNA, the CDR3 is TGTGCCATCAGTGAGTCCGGGGCCCAGGGGGAGCAGTACTTC. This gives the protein CAISESGAQGEQYF.

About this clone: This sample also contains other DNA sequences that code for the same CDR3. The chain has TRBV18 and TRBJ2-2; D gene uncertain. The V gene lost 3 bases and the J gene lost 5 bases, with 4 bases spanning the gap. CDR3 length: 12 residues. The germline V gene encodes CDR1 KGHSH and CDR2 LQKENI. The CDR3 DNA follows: TGTGCCAGCTCACCGGCGACCGGGGAGCTGTTTTTT. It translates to CASSPATGELFF.